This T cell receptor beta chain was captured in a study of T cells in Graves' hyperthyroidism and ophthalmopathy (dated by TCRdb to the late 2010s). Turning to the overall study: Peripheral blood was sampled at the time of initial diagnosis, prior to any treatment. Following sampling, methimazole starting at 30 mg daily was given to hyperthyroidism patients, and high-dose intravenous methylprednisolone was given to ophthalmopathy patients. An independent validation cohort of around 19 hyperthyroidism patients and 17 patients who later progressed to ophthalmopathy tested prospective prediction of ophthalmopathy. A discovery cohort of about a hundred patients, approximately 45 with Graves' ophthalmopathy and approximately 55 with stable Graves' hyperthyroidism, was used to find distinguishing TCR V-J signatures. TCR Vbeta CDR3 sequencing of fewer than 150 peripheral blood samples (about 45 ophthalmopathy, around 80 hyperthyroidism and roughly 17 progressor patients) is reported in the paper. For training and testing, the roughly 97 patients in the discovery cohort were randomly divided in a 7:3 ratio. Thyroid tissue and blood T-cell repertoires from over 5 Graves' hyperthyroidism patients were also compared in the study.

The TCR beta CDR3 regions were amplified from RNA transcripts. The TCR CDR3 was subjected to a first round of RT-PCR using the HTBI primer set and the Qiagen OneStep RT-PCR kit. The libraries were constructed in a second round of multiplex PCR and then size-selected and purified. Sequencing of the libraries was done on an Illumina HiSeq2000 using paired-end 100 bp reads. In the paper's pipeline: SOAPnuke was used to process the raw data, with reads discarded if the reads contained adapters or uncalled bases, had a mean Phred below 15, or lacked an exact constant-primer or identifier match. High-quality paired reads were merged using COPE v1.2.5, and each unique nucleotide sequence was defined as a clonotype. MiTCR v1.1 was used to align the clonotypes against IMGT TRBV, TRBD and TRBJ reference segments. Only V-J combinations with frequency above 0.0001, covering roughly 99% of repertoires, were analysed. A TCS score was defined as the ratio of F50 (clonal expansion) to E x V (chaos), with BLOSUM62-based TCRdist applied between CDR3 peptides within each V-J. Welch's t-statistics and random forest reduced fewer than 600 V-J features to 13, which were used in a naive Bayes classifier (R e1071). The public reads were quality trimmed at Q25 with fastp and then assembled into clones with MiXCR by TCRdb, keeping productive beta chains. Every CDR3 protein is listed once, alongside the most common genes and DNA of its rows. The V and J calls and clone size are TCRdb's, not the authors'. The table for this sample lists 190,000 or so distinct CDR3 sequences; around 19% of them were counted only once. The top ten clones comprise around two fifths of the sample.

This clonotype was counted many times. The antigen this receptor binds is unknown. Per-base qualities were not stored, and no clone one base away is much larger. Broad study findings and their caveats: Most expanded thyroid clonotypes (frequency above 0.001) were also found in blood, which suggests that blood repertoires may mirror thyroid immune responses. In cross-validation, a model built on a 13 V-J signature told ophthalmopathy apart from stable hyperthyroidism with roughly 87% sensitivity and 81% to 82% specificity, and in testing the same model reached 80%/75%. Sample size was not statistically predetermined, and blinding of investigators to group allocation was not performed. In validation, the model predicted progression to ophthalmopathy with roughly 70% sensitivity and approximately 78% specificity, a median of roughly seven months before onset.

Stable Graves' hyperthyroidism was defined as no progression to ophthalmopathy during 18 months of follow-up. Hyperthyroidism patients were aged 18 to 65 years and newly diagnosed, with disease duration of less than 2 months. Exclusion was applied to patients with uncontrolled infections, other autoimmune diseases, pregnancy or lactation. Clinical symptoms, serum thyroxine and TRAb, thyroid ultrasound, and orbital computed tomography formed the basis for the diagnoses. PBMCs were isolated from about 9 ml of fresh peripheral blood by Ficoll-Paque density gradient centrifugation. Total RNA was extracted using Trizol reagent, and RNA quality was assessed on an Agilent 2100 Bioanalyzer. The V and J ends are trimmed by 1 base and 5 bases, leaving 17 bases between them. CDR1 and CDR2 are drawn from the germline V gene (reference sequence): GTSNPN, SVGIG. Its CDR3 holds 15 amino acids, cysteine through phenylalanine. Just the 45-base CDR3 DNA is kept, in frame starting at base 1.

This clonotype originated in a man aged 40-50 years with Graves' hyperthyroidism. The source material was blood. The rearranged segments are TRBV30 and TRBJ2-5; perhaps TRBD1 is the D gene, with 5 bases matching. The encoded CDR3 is CAWSGGRKGAETQYF. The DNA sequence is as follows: TGTGCCTGGAGTGGGGGCCGGAAGGGCGCGGAGACCCAGTACTTC.